The clone carrying this T cell receptor beta chain was counted between two and nine times. The use of a sample-barcoded 5' primer and a J-beta primer mix characterized a second PCR of about 7 to 12 cycles. Each CDR3 protein gets one entry after TCRdb re-called the 5' RACE reads with MiXCR. The sample includes 1.5 million to 2 million distinct CDR3 sequences, about 30% seen only once; the top ten take about 7.7%. This sample stems from a study of blood T cells in healthy people across ages. The CDR3 is made up of 14 amino acids. Per the germline V gene, CDR1 is SGHRS and CDR2 is YFSETQ. V lost 0 bases and J 6 bases, leaving 12 bases between the germline ends.

The sample taken for sequencing was blood. V gene TRBV5-1 combines with J gene TRBJ1-2, with D tentatively TRBD1 (5 bases). The sequence came from a woman aged 30 to 39 in good health. The CDR3: CASSLATREDGYTF. CDR3 sequence (DNA): TGCGCCAGCAGCTTGGCCACCAGGGAGGATGGCTACACCTTC.